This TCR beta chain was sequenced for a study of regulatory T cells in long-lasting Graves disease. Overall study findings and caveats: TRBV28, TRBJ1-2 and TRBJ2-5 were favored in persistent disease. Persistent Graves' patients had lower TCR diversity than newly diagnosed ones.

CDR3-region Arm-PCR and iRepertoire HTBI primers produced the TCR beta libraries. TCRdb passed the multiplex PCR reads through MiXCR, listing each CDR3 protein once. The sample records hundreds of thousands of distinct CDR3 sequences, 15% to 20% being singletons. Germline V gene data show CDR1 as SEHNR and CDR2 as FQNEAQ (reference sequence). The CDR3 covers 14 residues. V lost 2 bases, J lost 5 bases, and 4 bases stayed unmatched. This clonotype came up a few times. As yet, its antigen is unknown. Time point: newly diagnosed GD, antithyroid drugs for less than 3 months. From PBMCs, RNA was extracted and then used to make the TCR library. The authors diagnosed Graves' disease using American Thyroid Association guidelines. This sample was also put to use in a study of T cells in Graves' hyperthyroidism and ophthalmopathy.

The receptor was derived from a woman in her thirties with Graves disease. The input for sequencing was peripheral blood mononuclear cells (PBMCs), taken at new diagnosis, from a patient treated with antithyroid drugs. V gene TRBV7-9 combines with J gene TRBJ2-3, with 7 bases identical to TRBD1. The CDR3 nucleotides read TGTGCCAGCAGCTTAATGGCAGGGGGAGATACGCAGTATTTT. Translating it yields CASSLMAGGDTQYF.